This T cell receptor beta chain was found in a study of Graves' ophthalmopathy and Graves' hyperthyroidism. General study points: Separation of ophthalmopathy from stable hyperthyroidism was achieved by a 13-signature model, at approximately 87% sensitivity and around 81% specificity.

This clonotype came up many times. Antigen: not known. This may stem from a read error, because a much larger clone lies one nucleotide away. The authors amplified TCR beta CDR3 regions from RNA transcripts. The authors performed first-round RT-PCR with HTBI primers and then a second-round multiplex PCR. TCRdb reanalysed the multiplex PCR reads using MiXCR and keeps one entry per CDR3 protein. The table has about 370,000 distinct CDR3 sequences, around 18% seen once; the top ten hold 1.6%. The CDR3 covers 13 residues. V was shortened by 2 bases and J by 3 bases, with 8 bases between the two germline ends. Germline V CDR1 and CDR2: MNHEY, SVGAGI.

The receptor's source is a woman between 18 and 30 years old with Graves' ophthalmopathy. Material for sequencing was peripheral blood. The gene calls are TRBV6-5 and TRBJ2-7; D is unresolved. CDR3 DNA sequence: TGTGCCAGCAGTTACCCCTCCGACTACGAGCAGTACTTC. It translates to CASSYPSDYEQYF.